This passage covers 2 T cell receptor beta chains from one sample sequenced in a study of cytomegalovirus exposure and HLA in healthy donors. PCR used 60 Vbeta primers and 13 Jbeta primers. TCRdb's copy holds only in-frame clones and misses some; the assay was immunoSEQ multiplex PCR. This table has 160,000 or so clones, roughly 80% appearing once. Material: PBMCs. These TCRs come from a man over 45 in good health and CMV-seropositive.

The V call is TRBV4-3, the J call TRBJ2-7, with a weak D call TRBD1 (7 bases). The CDR3 runs to 16 residues. V lost 2 bases, J lost 3 bases, and 17 bases lay in between. The germline V gene encodes CDR1 LGHNA and CDR2 YSLEER. The CDR3 loop is CASSQSGGTDYYEQYF. Here the CDR3 DNA reads TGCGCCAGCAGCCAATCAGGGGGGACAGACTACTACGAGCAGTACTTC.

The V gene is TRBV6-1, the J gene TRBJ2-1; possible D gene TRBD2, 6 bases. With 3 bases removed from V and 12 bases from J, the gap between germline ends came to 15 bases. Per the germline V gene, CDR1 is MNHNS and CDR2 is SASEGT. The CDR3 spans 13 residues. CDR3 residues: CASSDGSMRGQFF. CDR3 sequence (DNA): TGTGCCAGCAGTGACGGGAGTATGAGAGGGCAGTTCTTC.